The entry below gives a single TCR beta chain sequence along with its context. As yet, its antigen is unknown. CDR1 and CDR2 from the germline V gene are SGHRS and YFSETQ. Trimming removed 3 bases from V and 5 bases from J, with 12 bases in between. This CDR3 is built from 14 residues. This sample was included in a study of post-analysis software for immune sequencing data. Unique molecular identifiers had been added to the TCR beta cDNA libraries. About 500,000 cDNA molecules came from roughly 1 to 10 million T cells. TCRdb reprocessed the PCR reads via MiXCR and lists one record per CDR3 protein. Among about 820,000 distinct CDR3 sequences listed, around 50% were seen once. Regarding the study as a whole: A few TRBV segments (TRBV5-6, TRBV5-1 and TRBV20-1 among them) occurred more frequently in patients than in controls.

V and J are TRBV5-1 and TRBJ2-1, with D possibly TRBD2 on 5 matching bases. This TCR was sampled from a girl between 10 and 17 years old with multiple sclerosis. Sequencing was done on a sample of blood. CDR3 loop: CASSSGRSNNEQFF. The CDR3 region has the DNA TGCGCCAGCAGCTCTGGGAGATCCAACAATGAGCAGTTCTTC.